These T cell receptor beta chains were read from a single sample in a study of T cell responses to AZD1222 COVID-19 vaccine. Method: immunoSEQ multiplex PCR; TCRdb's copy keeps in-frame clones and lacks some. The data hold about 140,000 clones, with over 85% observed a single time. The sample in question was peripheral blood, obtained on day 0 of AZD1222 vaccination. Receptor source: an adult in good health. The CDR3 runs from the conserved cysteine through the conserved F or W. D genes are given only for firm matches.

V gene	D gene	J gene	CDR3 DNA	CDR3 protein
TRBV3-1/TRBV3-2	TRBD1	TRBJ1-1	TGTGCCAGCAGCCGCTTACAGGGGGCGGGAAACGGAAACACTGAAGCTTTCTTT	CASSRLQGAGNGNTEAFF
TRBV9	.	TRBJ2-1	TGTGCCAGCAGTCCCCCGGGCTATGAGCAGTTCTTC	CASSPPGYEQFF
TRBV19	TRBD1	TRBJ2-7	TGTGCCAGTAGTCTAGCCGCCGGGACAGGCTCCTACGAGCAGTACTTC	CASSLAAGTGSYEQYF
TRBV5-1	TRBD2	TRBJ2-5	TGCGCCAGCAGCGGAGGGACTAGCGGGCAAGAGACCCAGTACTTC	CASSGGTSGQETQYF
TRBV7-3	.	TRBJ2-2	TGTGCCAGCAGCTTAATCGGGCAGGTCAACACCGGGGAGCTGTTTTTT	CASSLIGQVNTGELFF
TRBV6-5	.	TRBJ2-7	TGTGCCAGCAGCCGAACGGTTTTTAGCTCCTACGAGCAGTACTTC	CASSRTVFSSYEQYF
TRBV2	.	TRBJ1-2	TGTGCCAGCACAGGGCCTGGCGGCTATGGCTACACCTTC	CASTGPGGYGYTF
TRBV19	.	TRBJ1-2	TGTGCCAGTAGTATAAGGTTGGGCGTCTATGGCTACACCTTC	CASSIRLGVYGYTF
TRBV6-7	.	TRBJ2-4	TGTGCCAGCTTTGATGGGGACTTTCTTGGAACCAAAAACATTCAGTACTTC	CASFDGDFLGTKNIQYF
TRBV5-1	TRBD2	TRBJ2-3	TGCGCCAGCAGCTTGTTTCGGACTAGCGGGGGGGCGGATACGCAGTATTTT	CASSLFRTSGGADTQYF